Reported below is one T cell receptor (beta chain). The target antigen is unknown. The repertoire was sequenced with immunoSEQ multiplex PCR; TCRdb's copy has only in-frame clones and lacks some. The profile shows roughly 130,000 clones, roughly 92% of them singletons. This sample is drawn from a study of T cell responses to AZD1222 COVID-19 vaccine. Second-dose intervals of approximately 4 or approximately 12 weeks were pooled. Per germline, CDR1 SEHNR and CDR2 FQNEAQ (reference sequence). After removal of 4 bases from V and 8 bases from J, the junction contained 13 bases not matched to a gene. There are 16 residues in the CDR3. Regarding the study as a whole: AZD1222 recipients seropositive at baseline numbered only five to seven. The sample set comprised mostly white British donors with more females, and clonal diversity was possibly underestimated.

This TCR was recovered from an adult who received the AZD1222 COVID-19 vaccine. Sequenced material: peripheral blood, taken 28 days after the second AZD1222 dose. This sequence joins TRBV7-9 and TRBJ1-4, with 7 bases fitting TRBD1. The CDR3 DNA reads TGTGCCAGCAGCTCCACCTCAGGGGGGAGAGGCGAAAAACTGTTTTTT. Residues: CASSSTSGGRGEKLFF.